Listed below are T cell receptor beta chains from one sample, sequenced in a study of CD8+ T cells in alopecia areata. Using immunoSEQ multiplex PCR, the repertoire was profiled, and TCRdb retains in-frame clones only, with some absent. The sample lists 100,000 or so clones, around 60% seen once, with about a sixth in the top ten. Sequenced here: CD8+ T cells sorted from blood, sampled between weeks 55 and 65, from a patient treated with tofacitinib. These receptors were obtained from a human donor with alopecia areata. Each CDR3 is given with its conserved first and last residue. D genes are given only for firm matches. Clone size is stated in some rows and not others, as once, few, many or a class when expanded.

len: 18
j_gene: TRBJ1-2
abundance: few
v_gene: TRBV29-1
d_gene: TRBD1
CDR3aa: CSVSPNGEGAQPGNGYTF
CDR3nt: TGCAGCGTTTCCCCGAATGGTGAGGGGGCGCAACCCGGCAATGGCTACACCTTC

len: 15
j_gene: TRBJ2-7
abundance: .
v_gene: TRBV7-9
d_gene: .
CDR3aa: CASSPIGGTDYEQYF
CDR3nt: TGTGCCAGCAGCCCGATTGGAGGGACTGACTACGAGCAGTACTTC

len: 13
j_gene: TRBJ2-2
abundance: .
v_gene: TRBV30
d_gene: .
CDR3aa: CASNFGGTGELFF
CDR3nt: TGTGCCTCGAACTTCGGGGGCACCGGGGAGCTGTTTTTT

len: 13
j_gene: TRBJ2-1
abundance: few
v_gene: TRBV5-1
d_gene: .
CDR3aa: CASSLTGLNEQFF
CDR3nt: TGCGCCAGCAGCTTGACCGGGCTCAATGAGCAGTTCTTC

len: 13
j_gene: TRBJ2-3
abundance: .
v_gene: TRBV15
d_gene: .
CDR3aa: CATFGEGTDTQYF
CDR3nt: TGTGCCACCTTCGGAGAAGGCACAGATACGCAGTATTTT

len: 16
j_gene: TRBJ2-1
abundance: .
v_gene: TRBV6-5
d_gene: TRBD2
CDR3aa: CASSYGSGGSYNEQFF
CDR3nt: TGTGCCAGCAGTTATGGTTCCGGGGGGTCCTACAATGAGCAGTTCTTC

len: 15
j_gene: TRBJ1-1
abundance: .
v_gene: TRBV30
d_gene: TRBD1
CDR3aa: CAWTDGGTGLTEAFF
CDR3nt: TGTGCCTGGACCGATGGAGGGACAGGCCTCACTGAAGCTTTCTTT

len: 12
j_gene: TRBJ2-1
abundance: .
v_gene: TRBV4-1
d_gene: .
CDR3aa: CASSTGYNEQFF
CDR3nt: TGCGCCAGCAGCACGGGGTACAATGAGCAGTTCTTC

len: 18
j_gene: TRBJ1-5
abundance: .
v_gene: TRBV19
d_gene: .
CDR3aa: CASSMVDRAEHSNQPQHF
CDR3nt: TGTGCCAGTAGTATGGTGGATCGGGCAGAACATAGCAATCAGCCCCAGCATTTT

len: 11
j_gene: TRBJ1-1
abundance: .
v_gene: TRBV14
d_gene: .
CDR3aa: CASSRSWEAFF
CDR3nt: TGTGCCAGCAGCCGAAGTTGGGAAGCTTTCTTT

len: 17
j_gene: TRBJ2-7
abundance: .
v_gene: TRBV15
d_gene: .
CDR3aa: CATSRGWGGLLTYEQYF
CDR3nt: TGTGCCACCAGCAGAGGATGGGGAGGACTACTTACCTACGAGCAGTACTTC

len: 15
j_gene: TRBJ2-1
abundance: .
v_gene: TRBV7-2
d_gene: .
CDR3aa: CASSLGLGPYNEQFF
CDR3nt: TGTGCCAGCAGCTTAGGGTTAGGACCTTACAATGAGCAGTTCTTC

len: 15
j_gene: TRBJ2-2
abundance: .
v_gene: TRBV29-1
d_gene: TRBD1
CDR3aa: CSVFLLGTATGELFF
CDR3nt: TGCAGCGTTTTTCTTCTCGGGACAGCGACCGGGGAGCTGTTTTTT

len: 16
j_gene: TRBJ2-6
abundance: .
v_gene: TRBV6-1
d_gene: .
CDR3aa: CASSADGSSGANVLTF
CDR3nt: TGTGCCAGCAGTGCCGACGGATCTAGTGGGGCCAACGTCCTGACTTTC

len: 13
j_gene: TRBJ1-1
abundance: .
v_gene: TRBV9
d_gene: .
CDR3aa: CASSHMGGTEAFF
CDR3nt: TGTGCCAGCAGCCATATGGGGGGGACTGAAGCTTTCTTT

len: 18
j_gene: TRBJ1-1
abundance: .
v_gene: TRBV7-6
d_gene: TRBD1
CDR3aa: CASSLESGGPLMNTEAFF
CDR3nt: TGTGCCAGCAGCTTAGAGTCAGGGGGGCCCTTGATGAACACTGAAGCTTTCTTT

len: 16
j_gene: TRBJ1-2
abundance: .
v_gene: TRBV6-6
d_gene: .
CDR3aa: CASSNSRVELNYGYTF
CDR3nt: TGTGCCAGCAGCAACTCCAGGGTGGAACTCAACTATGGCTACACCTTC

len: 14
j_gene: TRBJ1-2
abundance: .
v_gene: TRBV15
d_gene: .
CDR3aa: CATSGRGRSYGYTF
CDR3nt: TGTGCCACCAGCGGCAGGGGCAGGAGCTATGGCTACACCTTC

len: 12
j_gene: TRBJ1-1
abundance: .
v_gene: TRBV7-9
d_gene: TRBD1
CDR3aa: CASSFGTAKAFF
CDR3nt: TGTGCCAGCAGCTTCGGGACAGCTAAAGCTTTCTTT

len: 17
j_gene: TRBJ2-1
abundance: .
v_gene: TRBV19
d_gene: TRBD1
CDR3aa: CASSADRGRLAYNEQFF
CDR3nt: TGTGCCAGTAGTGCGGACAGGGGACGGCTTGCCTACAATGAGCAGTTCTTC

len: 13
j_gene: TRBJ2-7
abundance: .
v_gene: TRBV7-8
d_gene: TRBD1
CDR3aa: CASSQGQGVQQYF
CDR3nt: TGTGCCAGCAGCCAAGGACAGGGCGTTCAGCAGTACTTC

len: 16
j_gene: TRBJ2-3
abundance: .
v_gene: TRBV9
d_gene: TRBD1
CDR3aa: CASSGTGTDVWDTQYF
CDR3nt: TGTGCCAGCAGCGGTACCGGGACAGACGTTTGGGATACGCAGTATTTT

len: 13
j_gene: TRBJ2-5
abundance: .
v_gene: TRBV29-1
d_gene: .
CDR3aa: CSVEDRKQETQYF
CDR3nt: TGCAGCGTTGAAGATAGGAAACAAGAGACCCAGTACTTC

len: 15
j_gene: TRBJ1-6
abundance: .
v_gene: TRBV4-2
d_gene: .
CDR3aa: CASSQNAGTNSPLHF
CDR3nt: TGTGCCAGCAGCCAGAACGCAGGCACAAATTCACCCCTCCACTTT

len: 15
j_gene: TRBJ2-5
abundance: .
v_gene: TRBV2
d_gene: .
CDR3aa: CASSELRGPKETQYF
CDR3nt: TGTGCCAGCAGTGAATTGCGGGGGCCCAAAGAGACCCAGTACTTC

len: 15
j_gene: TRBJ1-5
abundance: .
v_gene: TRBV30
d_gene: .
CDR3aa: CAWSEGVVSNQPQHF
CDR3nt: TGTGCCTGGAGTGAGGGGGTGGTAAGCAATCAGCCCCAGCATTTT

len: 15
j_gene: TRBJ2-3
abundance: .
v_gene: TRBV5-1
d_gene: .
CDR3aa: CASSLTEGWSSTQYF
CDR3nt: TGCGCCAGCAGCTTGACCGAGGGTTGGAGCTCTACGCAGTATTTT

len: 10
j_gene: TRBJ1-3
abundance: .
v_gene: TRBV9
d_gene: .
CDR3aa: CASAGNTIYF
CDR3nt: TGTGCCAGCGCTGGAAACACCATATATTTT

len: 14
j_gene: TRBJ2-2
abundance: .
v_gene: TRBV6-4
d_gene: .
CDR3aa: CASSLTHYTGELFF
CDR3nt: TGTGCCAGCAGTTTGACCCATTACACCGGGGAGCTGTTTTTT

len: 14
j_gene: TRBJ1-1
abundance: .
v_gene: TRBV7-3
d_gene: .
CDR3aa: CASSLDPGSAEAFF
CDR3nt: TGTGCCAGCAGCCTGGATCCCGGAAGCGCTGAAGCTTTCTTT

len: 16
j_gene: TRBJ1-1
abundance: few
v_gene: TRBV25-1
d_gene: .
CDR3aa: CASSDEHPGGGTEAFF
CDR3nt: TGTGCCAGCAGTGATGAGCACCCCGGTGGGGGCACTGAAGCTTTCTTT

len: 15
j_gene: TRBJ2-7
abundance: .
v_gene: TRBV7-9
d_gene: .
CDR3aa: CASSLRQVARYEQYF
CDR3nt: TGTGCCAGCAGCTTAAGACAGGTAGCGCGCTACGAGCAGTACTTC

len: 15
j_gene: TRBJ1-1
abundance: .
v_gene: TRBV7-9
d_gene: TRBD1
CDR3aa: CASSQSRTGGTEAFF
CDR3nt: TGTGCCAGCAGCCAAAGCCGGACAGGGGGCACTGAAGCTTTCTTT

len: 16
j_gene: TRBJ2-5
abundance: .
v_gene: TRBV9
d_gene: TRBD2
CDR3aa: CASSVELAGGLETQYF
CDR3nt: TGTGCCAGCAGCGTAGAGCTAGCGGGGGGTCTCGAGACCCAGTACTTC

len: 15
j_gene: TRBJ2-5
abundance: few
v_gene: TRBV4-1
d_gene: .
CDR3aa: CASSQDLGPGETQYF
CDR3nt: TGCGCCAGCAGCCAAGACCTGGGTCCGGGAGAGACCCAGTACTTC

len: 14
j_gene: TRBJ1-2
abundance: .
v_gene: TRBV29-1
d_gene: .
CDR3aa: CSVVGTLTLYGYTF
CDR3nt: TGCAGCGTTGTCGGCACCTTAACCCTGTATGGCTACACCTTC

len: 14
j_gene: TRBJ2-1
abundance: .
v_gene: TRBV13
d_gene: TRBD2
CDR3aa: CASSISGGRYEQFF
CDR3nt: TGTGCCAGCAGCATTAGCGGGGGGCGGTATGAGCAGTTCTTC

len: 12
j_gene: TRBJ2-1
abundance: few
v_gene: TRBV2
d_gene: .
CDR3aa: CASSDSYNEQFF
CDR3nt: TGTGCCAGCAGTGACAGTTACAATGAGCAGTTCTTC

len: 14
j_gene: TRBJ2-2
abundance: .
v_gene: TRBV2
d_gene: TRBD2
CDR3aa: CACLAGDVTGELFF
CDR3nt: TGTGCCTGCCTAGCGGGGGATGTCACCGGGGAGCTGTTTTTT

len: 15
j_gene: TRBJ2-5
abundance: few
v_gene: TRBV15
d_gene: TRBD2
CDR3aa: CATSGTGTSRETQYF
CDR3nt: TGTGCCACCAGCGGTACCGGGACTAGCAGAGAGACCCAGTACTTC

len: 13
j_gene: TRBJ2-7
abundance: few
v_gene: TRBV7-8
d_gene: TRBD1
CDR3aa: CASSVGQGYEQYF
CDR3nt: TGTGCCAGCAGCGTGGGACAGGGGTACGAGCAGTACTTC

len: 16
j_gene: TRBJ2-7
abundance: .
v_gene: TRBV21-1
d_gene: .
CDR3aa: CASTLGLAGISYEQYF
CDR3nt: TGTGCCAGCACCCTGGGGCTAGCGGGGATCTCCTACGAGCAGTACTTC

len: 12
j_gene: TRBJ2-2
abundance: .
v_gene: TRBV5-1
d_gene: .
CDR3aa: CASMGTAGELFF
CDR3nt: TGCGCCAGCATGGGGACCGCCGGGGAGCTGTTTTTT

len: 12
j_gene: TRBJ2-7
abundance: .
v_gene: TRBV30
d_gene: .
CDR3aa: CALIRGPYEQYF
CDR3nt: TGTGCCCTCATCCGGGGTCCCTACGAGCAGTACTTC

len: 16
j_gene: TRBJ2-7
abundance: once
v_gene: TRBV4-1
d_gene: TRBD1
CDR3aa: CASSLLRGPRHYEQYF
CDR3nt: TGCGCCAGCAGCCTACTCAGGGGGCCGAGACACTACGAGCAGTACTTC

len: 15
j_gene: TRBJ1-1
abundance: few
v_gene: TRBV5-6
d_gene: TRBD1
CDR3aa: CASSHGQGPNTEAFF
CDR3nt: TGTGCCAGCAGCCATGGACAGGGGCCGAACACTGAAGCTTTCTTT

len: 12
j_gene: TRBJ1-1
abundance: .
v_gene: TRBV19
d_gene: TRBD1
CDR3aa: CATRTGSTEAFF
CDR3nt: TGTGCCACCCGGACAGGGAGCACTGAAGCTTTCTTT

len: 14
j_gene: TRBJ1-5
abundance: .
v_gene: TRBV2
d_gene: .
CDR3aa: CASSETGLNQPQHF
CDR3nt: TGTGCCAGCAGTGAAACAGGCTTGAATCAGCCCCAGCATTTT

len: 14
j_gene: TRBJ1-1
abundance: .
v_gene: TRBV5-1
d_gene: .
CDR3aa: CASSLGPTNTEAFF
CDR3nt: TGCGCCAGCAGCTTGGGTCCGACGAACACTGAAGCTTTCTTT

len: 15
j_gene: TRBJ1-1
abundance: few
v_gene: TRBV7-9
d_gene: .
CDR3aa: CASSLGGHLNTEAFF
CDR3nt: TGTGCCAGCAGCTTAGGGGGACACCTGAACACTGAAGCTTTCTTT

len: 17
j_gene: TRBJ2-6
abundance: .
v_gene: TRBV9
d_gene: .
CDR3aa: CASSVEPGPAGANVLTF
CDR3nt: TGTGCCAGCAGCGTAGAGCCAGGGCCTGCTGGGGCCAACGTCCTGACTTTC

len: 12
j_gene: TRBJ2-1
abundance: .
v_gene: TRBV27
d_gene: TRBD2
CDR3aa: CASRNSGGKQFF
CDR3nt: TGTGCCAGCAGAAATAGCGGGGGGAAGCAGTTCTTC

len: 13
j_gene: TRBJ2-1
abundance: few
v_gene: TRBV7-2
d_gene: .
CDR3aa: CASSLPLADEQFF
CDR3nt: TGTGCCAGCAGCTTACCTCTAGCTGATGAGCAGTTCTTC